The entry that follows covers one T cell receptor (beta chain) sequence. This sample was included in a study of T cell changes during pregnancy in multiple sclerosis. The V and J ends lost 2 bases and 4 bases, in that order; junction bases with no gene match: 5. Germline assignment: CDR1 MNHEY and CDR2 SVGAGI. The CDR3 consists of 15 residues. Measured with immunoSEQ multiplex PCR; TCRdb has only the in-frame clones, and not every one. Here the sample spans about 100,000 clones, more than 85% being singletons. This TCR was recovered from a female donor with multiple sclerosis, enrolled in a pregnancy study. The material sequenced was peripheral blood, taken in the second trimester of pregnancy. The V call is TRBV6-5, the J call TRBJ1-2, with 9 bases matching TRBD1. The CDR3 nucleotides are TGTGCCAGCAGTTACCCGGGACAGGGCGTCTATGGCTACACCTTC. It codes for CASSYPGQGVYGYTF.